Each of the 4 T cell receptor beta chains below was sequenced from the same sample in a study of shared clonotypes between healthy human individuals. TCRdb keeps only in-frame clones here, not all; method: immunoSEQ multiplex PCR. The sample includes 2 million to 2.5 million clones, 85% to 95% of them seen just once. Material for sequencing was naive CD4+ T cells from PBMCs. The subset is: CD45RA+ positively selected. Receptors were obtained from a man in his late teens or twenties in good health. Some clones in this sample may be carry-over from other donors' samples.

This sequence joins TRBV28 and TRBJ1-1; D is uncertain. The ends were cut back, 6 bases at V and 1 base at J, with 15 bases in the middle. The V gene's germline CDR1 is MDHEN and CDR2 SYDVKM. There are 15 residues in the CDR3. DNA of the CDR3: TGTGCCAGCAGGGTAGGGTCGACATCGAACACTGAAGCTTTCTTT. Encoded protein: CASRVGSTSNTEAFF.

The chain has TRBV7-3 and TRBJ2-7, with TRBD1 as a possible D gene (6 bases). The CDR3 runs to 14 residues. Per the germline V gene, CDR1 is SGHTA and CDR2 is FQGTGA. The ends were cut back, 8 bases at V and 7 bases at J, with 21 bases in the middle. As DNA, the CDR3 is TGTGCCAGCGCTAAAGAGGGGGTAATAGGTGAGCAGTACTTC. Amino acid sequence: CASAKEGVIGEQYF.

The sample holds one count of this clone. The chain uses TRBV6-5 and TRBJ1-4; a weak D match, TRBD1 (5 bases). Trimming took 10 bases from V and 4 from J, leaving 16 bases between them. The CDR3 sequence is 14 residues long. Germline V gene sequence: CDR1 MNHEY, CDR2 SVGAGI. The DNA of the CDR3 is TGTGCCACAGCCATGGGGGGAGGTAATGAAAAACTGTTTTTT. Protein: CATAMGGGNEKLFF.

The chain recombines TRBV27 with TRBJ2-6; no clear D gene. The CDR3 length is 14 residues. The germline V gene has CDR1 MNHEY and CDR2 SMNVEV (reference sequence). Trimming stripped 6 bases from V and 0 bases from J, with 6 bases between. CDR3 amino acids: CASSQISGANVLTF. The CDR3, as DNA: TGTGCCAGCAGCCAGATCTCTGGGGCCAACGTCCTGACTTTC.